This is a list of T cell receptor beta chains from one sample in a study of PD-1 blockade in classical Hodgkin lymphoma. The method was immunoSEQ multiplex PCR; TCRdb's version includes in-frame clones alone and lacks a portion of them. This table holds around 50,000 clones, about 75% found once. The sample was peripheral blood mononuclear cells (PBMCs), taken before the fourth cycle of nivolumab. Receptors originate from a human donor with classical Hodgkin lymphoma. Each CDR3 is given without its conserved first and last residue.

V gene	J gene	CDR3 protein
TRBV6-6	TRBJ2-1	ASSYPGQGDNEQF
TRBV28	TRBJ1-1	ASSPRGNTEAF
TRBV5-4	TRBJ2-7	ASSPGPGSYEQY
TRBV5-4	TRBJ2-1	ASSSVNNEQF
TRBV28	TRBJ2-1	ASSPQGVRLHEQF
TRBV7-9	TRBJ1-2	ASSVGRDWNYGYT
TRBV11-3	TRBJ1-1	ASSPFRGRDTEAF
TRBV19	TRBJ1-1	ASSITGRNTEAF
TRBV5-4	TRBJ1-2	ASRSKQTANYGYT
TRBV7-9	TRBJ2-7	ASSLVGPYEQY
TRBV5-1	TRBJ2-1	ASSLGVDSSYNEQF
TRBV5-8	TRBJ2-6	ASSLLGGPSGANVLT
TRBV27	TRBJ1-2	ASSLSGDRGYT
TRBV18	TRBJ2-6	ASSRRGGGANVLT
TRBV19	TRBJ1-2	ASSIGFNYGYT
TRBV6-5	TRBJ2-7	ASSPPGTGGSIY
TRBV10-1	TRBJ2-3	ASSEESSGRYTQY
TRBV10-3	TRBJ1-1	AINSQGRTEAF
TRBV6-5	TRBJ1-4	ASSYGGPGEKLF
TRBV10-1	TRBJ1-2	ASSSAAFYGYT
TRBV5-6	TRBJ2-1	ASSSAPLAGNSYNEQF
TRBV7-7	TRBJ2-2	ASKKTGPTNDPGELF
TRBV5-1	TRBJ2-7	ASSPTSLEQY
TRBV9	TRBJ2-7	ASSVDGGKTYEQY
TRBV7-2	TRBJ1-1	ASSSVGGLNTEAF
TRBV6-1	TRBJ2-7	ASSDRDTH
TRBV9	TRBJ2-1	ASSVPPGRPYNEQF
TRBV19	TRBJ1-1	ASSISGTMNTEAF
TRBV29-1	TRBJ2-1	SVEGRYNEQF
TRBV18	TRBJ1-4	ASSPFSQGLNEKLF
TRBV10-2	TRBJ2-7	ASSELRNYEQY
TRBV9	TRBJ2-7	ASSVDLGRTYEQY
TRBV7-3	TRBJ2-2	ASSLTPTSNTGELF
TRBV28	TRBJ2-7	ASSFGGRSYEQY
TRBV5-4	TRBJ2-1	ASSLSTGGVYNEQF
TRBV7-8	TRBJ2-2	ASSLLPGPRGELF
TRBV6-5	TRBJ2-2	ASSTLTGELF
TRBV7-2	TRBJ2-3	ASSLGDSWGTDTQY
TRBV7-2	TRBJ1-5	ASSLTGQPQH
TRBV15	TRBJ2-3	ATSRGLAASTDTQY
TRBV28	TRBJ1-2	ASSLPPGANYGYT
TRBV5-1	TRBJ2-5	ASSLSDRGQETQY